This T cell receptor (beta chain) was sequenced for a study of blood T cell repertoires in COVID-19. Across the whole study: COVID-19 samples from acute and convalescent phases originated in the United States, Italy and Spain. The cDNA or gDNA used as material had been derived from T cells, B-cell-depleted T cells, or PBMCs.

Original processing methods: Reference gene primer amplification gave estimated nucleated cell counts. This table comes from immunoSEQ multiplex PCR, and its TCRdb copy is limited to in-frame clones, with some not included. For V, J and clone size, that table is used; D and trimming come from the DNA. The sample shows 200,000 to 250,000 clones, 83% of them seen only once. Germline CDR1 reads MNHEY; CDR2 reads SMNVEV (reference sequence). The CDR3 covers 13 residues. Unmatched junction bases numbered 3, after V lost 7 bases and J lost 1 base. The genes are TRBV27 and TRBJ2-7; 8 nucleotides agree with TRBD1. The sequenced sample was peripheral blood. This clonotype originated in a woman aged 30 to 39 with COVID-19, enrolled during active disease. The CDR3 sequence: CASNRQGSYEQYF. CDR3 DNA: TGTGCCAGCAACCGACAGGGGTCCTACGAGCAGTACTTC.